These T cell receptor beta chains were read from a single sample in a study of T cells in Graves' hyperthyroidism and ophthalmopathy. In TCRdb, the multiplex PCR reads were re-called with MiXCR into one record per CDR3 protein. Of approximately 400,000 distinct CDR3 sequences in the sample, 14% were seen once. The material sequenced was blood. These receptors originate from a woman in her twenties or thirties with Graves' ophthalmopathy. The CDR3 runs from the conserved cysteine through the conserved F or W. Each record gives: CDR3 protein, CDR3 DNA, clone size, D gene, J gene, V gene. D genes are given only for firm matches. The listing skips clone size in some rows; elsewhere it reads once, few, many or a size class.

CDR3aa: CSVEGGVNYGYTF
CDR3nt: TGCAGCGTTGAAGGGGGAGTTAACTATGGCTACACCTTC
abundance: few
d_gene: -
j_gene: TRBJ1-2
v_gene: TRBV29-1

CDR3aa: CASSVGLASSYNEQFF
CDR3nt: TGTGCCAGCAGCGTAGGACTAGCAAGCTCCTACAATGAGCAGTTCTTC
abundance: -
d_gene: TRBD2
j_gene: TRBJ2-1
v_gene: TRBV9

CDR3aa: CSASRGPGGDYEQYF
CDR3nt: TGCAGTGCTAGCAGGGGGCCGGGGGGGGATTACGAGCAGTACTTC
abundance: many
d_gene: -
j_gene: TRBJ2-7
v_gene: TRBV20-1

CDR3aa: CASSTPGGGGNQPQHF
CDR3nt: TGTGCCAGTAGTACCCCAGGGGGAGGAGGCAATCAGCCCCAGCATTTT
abundance: many
d_gene: TRBD1
j_gene: TRBJ1-5
v_gene: TRBV19

CDR3aa: CASSYSAGMALHF
CDR3nt: TGTGCCAGCAGTTACTCGGCAGGGATGGCCCTCCACTTT
abundance: -
d_gene: -
j_gene: TRBJ1-6
v_gene: TRBV6-2/TRBV6-3

CDR3aa: CASSEAAGTYEQYF
CDR3nt: TGTGCCAGCAGTGAAGCGGCGGGGACCTACGAGCAGTACTTC
abundance: many
d_gene: -
j_gene: TRBJ2-7
v_gene: TRBV6-1

CDR3aa: CASSLAPAGNQETQYF
CDR3nt: TGCGCCAGCAGCTTGGCCCCAGCGGGGAACCAAGAGACCCAGTACTTC
abundance: many
d_gene: TRBD2
j_gene: TRBJ2-5
v_gene: TRBV5-1

CDR3aa: CASSVATTSGPPGANVLTF
CDR3nt: TGTGCCAGCAGCGTAGCTACGACTAGCGGTCCCCCTGGGGCCAACGTCCTGACTTTC
abundance: -
d_gene: TRBD2
j_gene: TRBJ2-6
v_gene: TRBV9

CDR3aa: CASSLGQRETQYF
CDR3nt: TGTGCCAGCAGCTTGGGGCAGAGGGAGACCCAGTACTTC
abundance: few
d_gene: -
j_gene: TRBJ2-5
v_gene: TRBV5-6

CDR3aa: CASSPPDMAAEQFF
CDR3nt: TGTGCCAGCAGTCCCCCCGACATGGCTGCTGAGCAGTTCTTC
abundance: many
d_gene: -
j_gene: TRBJ2-1
v_gene: TRBV6-1

CDR3aa: CASSLSAKRRAFF
CDR3nt: TGTGCCAGCAGTTTATCGGCGAAAAGGAGGGCTTTCTTT
abundance: few
d_gene: -
j_gene: TRBJ1-1
v_gene: TRBV27

CDR3aa: CAISVKAAPNYGYTF
CDR3nt: TGTGCCATCAGTGTAAAGGCAGCCCCGAACTATGGCTACACCTTC
abundance: few
d_gene: -
j_gene: TRBJ1-2
v_gene: TRBV10-3

CDR3aa: CASSTQDSGDSPLHF
CDR3nt: TGTGCCAGTAGTACCCAGGACAGCGGAGATTCACCCCTCCACTTT
abundance: many
d_gene: -
j_gene: TRBJ1-6
v_gene: TRBV19

CDR3aa: CASSLRRLDTEQYF
CDR3nt: TGTGCCAGCAGCTTACGGAGACTGGACACCGAGCAGTACTTC
abundance: once
d_gene: -
j_gene: TRBJ2-7
v_gene: TRBV11-1

CDR3aa: CSAKTQGSYGYTF
CDR3nt: TGCAGTGCTAAAACACAGGGGAGCTATGGCTACACCTTC
abundance: many
d_gene: TRBD1
j_gene: TRBJ1-2
v_gene: TRBV20-1

CDR3aa: CASSPKPLTGTYGYTF
CDR3nt: TGTGCCAGCAGTCCAAAGCCGTTGACAGGTACTTATGGCTACACCTTC
abundance: many
d_gene: -
j_gene: TRBJ1-2
v_gene: TRBV28

CDR3aa: CASSPRTGDSPLHF
CDR3nt: TGCGCCAGCAGCCCGAGGACAGGGGACTCACCCCTCCACTTT
abundance: few
d_gene: TRBD1
j_gene: TRBJ1-6
v_gene: TRBV5-1

CDR3aa: CSARDGSAGTDTQYF
CDR3nt: TGCAGTGCTAGAGATGGTTCGGCTGGCACAGATACGCAGTATTTT
abundance: -
d_gene: -
j_gene: TRBJ2-3
v_gene: TRBV20-1

CDR3aa: CASSLRLSATYNEQFF
CDR3nt: TGCGCCAGCAGCTTGCGCTTGTCAGCCACCTACAATGAGCAGTTCTTC
abundance: few
d_gene: -
j_gene: TRBJ2-1
v_gene: TRBV5-1

CDR3aa: CASSERGFEANTEAFF
CDR3nt: TGTGCCAGCAGTGAAAGGGGGTTTGAGGCTAACACTGAAGCTTTCTTT
abundance: many
d_gene: -
j_gene: TRBJ1-1
v_gene: TRBV6-1

CDR3aa: CASSSPGGRGEKLFF
CDR3nt: TGTGCCAGCAGTTCCCCCGGCGGGAGGGGAGAAAAACTGTTTTTT
abundance: -
d_gene: -
j_gene: TRBJ1-4
v_gene: TRBV28

CDR3aa: CAIVRTGLTEAFF
CDR3nt: TGTGCCATCGTCAGGACAGGGTTAACTGAAGCTTTCTTT
abundance: many
d_gene: TRBD1
j_gene: TRBJ1-1
v_gene: TRBV12-3/TRBV12-4

CDR3aa: CASTDRALLPGELFF
CDR3nt: TGTGCCAGCACTGACAGGGCCTTACTTCCCGGGGAGCTGTTTTTT
abundance: many
d_gene: TRBD1
j_gene: TRBJ2-2
v_gene: TRBV2

CDR3aa: CATSAAGKGVQNTEAFF
CDR3nt: TGTGCCACCAGTGCGGCGGGGAAGGGGGTGCAAAACACTGAAGCTTTCTTT
abundance: many
d_gene: -
j_gene: TRBJ1-1
v_gene: TRBV24-1

CDR3aa: CASSVAGGGGGTQETQYF
CDR3nt: TGTGCCAGCAGCGTAGCGGGGGGAGGCGGGGGGACCCAAGAGACCCAGTACTTC
abundance: many
d_gene: TRBD2
j_gene: TRBJ2-5
v_gene: TRBV9

CDR3aa: CASRLDKGFGRPQHF
CDR3nt: TGTGCCAGCAGGTTGGACAAAGGGTTCGGACGGCCCCAGCATTTT
abundance: many
d_gene: -
j_gene: TRBJ1-5
v_gene: TRBV7-2